This TCR beta chain was recorded in a study of blood T cells in healthy people across ages. The V gene lost 7 bases and the J gene lost 0 bases, with 19 bases spanning the gap. The germline gives CDR1 MNHEY, CDR2 SVGEGT. CDR3 size: 18 residues. Study-wide results and caveats: One million T cells yielded diversity estimates that were considered underestimates. Unknown CMV status may confound age-related changes in expanded clones.

Of note for this clonotype: Its antigen is not known.

Those donating, healthy Caucasian individuals from Russia, were aged about 6 to 95. Sample-barcoded 5' priming and a J-beta primer mix drove a second PCR of roughly 7 to 11 cycles. Every sample gave at least 3 million paired-end reads containing CDR3. TCRdb itself ran the 5' RACE reads through MiXCR, one entry per CDR3 protein. The data show over 300,000 distinct CDR3 sequences, with 50% to 60% seen just once and under 65% held by the top ten. The chain links TRBV6-2 or TRBV6-3 to TRBJ1-6; D not certain. The sequence was collected from a man aged 55 to 69 in good health. The sequenced sample was blood. The CDR3 loop reads CASNKHGGRVSYNSPLHF. For the CDR3, the DNA is TGTGCCAGCAACAAACACGGAGGACGAGTCTCCTATAATTCACCCCTCCACTTT.